The 22 T cell receptor beta chains in this list originate from one sample, sequenced in a study of blood T cell repertoires in COVID-19 (dated by TCRdb to the early 2020s). To prepare the library, the immunoSEQ multiplex PCR assay was applied. Here the immuneACCESS table is served through TCRdb, limited to in-frame sequences with V and J called. Missing clones are a known gap in these copies; in checked studies unresolved V genes cover under half, and the rest lacks a known reason. The sample contains around 200,000 clones, 70% to 85% of them found a single time. The ten largest clonotypes hold around 6.8% of the sample. Material: peripheral blood. These receptors were taken from a human donor in a cohort sampled during active COVID-19.

The V and J genes are TRBV5-1 and TRBJ2-1, with 11 bases matching TRBD1. Germline CDR1 reads SGHRS; CDR2 reads YFSETQ. The CDR3 runs 15 residues. Trimming cost V 3 bases and J 7 bases; bases outside gene matches: 6. The CDR3 sequence: CASSSGQGAWNEQFF. The CDR3 DNA reads as TGCGCCAGCAGCTCAGGACAGGGGGCATGGAATGAGCAGTTCTTC.

This clone was observed once. Other nucleotide sequences from this sample produce the same CDR3. The chain employs TRBV6-5 and TRBJ1-1; weak D call: TRBD1 (5 bases). There are 13 residues in the CDR3. Germline V gene data show CDR1 as MNHEY and CDR2 as SVGAGI. Trimming left V 6 bases short and J 1 base short, with 9 bases between. The CDR3: CASSRGQNTEAFF. CDR3 DNA: TGTGCCAGCAGCCGCGGACAGAACACTGAAGCTTTCTTT.

This clone was observed a handful of times. This chain uses TRBV23-1 with TRBJ1-2; TRBD1 matches 9 bases. Being an ORF, TRBV23-1 has a function that is uncertain. The CDR3 is made up of 17 amino acids. Trimming at V came to 3 bases and at J to 2 bases, leaving 10 bases not matched to a gene. The CDR3 loop is CASSHQTGGNPNYGYTF. CDR3 in DNA: TGCGCCAGCAGTCACCAGACAGGGGGGAACCCAAACTATGGCTACACCTTC.

In this sample, this clone turned up once. The V gene is TRBV9, the J gene TRBJ2-7; no reliable D call. This CDR3 is built from 14 residues. Trimming took 2 bases from V and 2 from J, leaving 11 bases between them. From germline, CDR1 is SGDLS and CDR2 YYNGEE. The chain's CDR3 is CASSVGNHPYEQYF. CDR3 nucleotide sequence: TGTGCCAGCAGCGTGGGCAACCACCCCTACGAGCAGTACTTC.

The chain combines TRBV27 with TRBJ2-2; a weak D match, TRBD1 (6 bases). The CDR3 runs to 15 residues. CDR1 and CDR2 from the germline V gene are MNHEY and SMNVEV (reference sequence). The ends were cut back, 7 bases at V and 2 bases at J, with 14 bases in the middle. The CDR3 DNA sequence: TGTGCCAGCAAATTTATGGACAGAAACACCGGGGAGCTGTTTTTT. Its translation: CASKFMDRNTGELFF.

The rearrangement uses TRBV21-1 and TRBJ2-7; the tabulated D call, TRBD2, remains unverified against the DNA. TRBV21-1 is marked as a pseudogene. The length of the CDR3 is 14 residues. The CDR3 here is CASSKAEARYEQYF. CDR3 nucleotides: TGTGCCAGCAGCAAAGCGGAGGCACGCTACGAGCAGTACTTC.

The chain has TRBV10-3 and TRBJ1-2; D is possibly TRBD1 (5 bases). V was cut by 4 bases and J by 2 bases, with 11 bases left in between. The CDR3 has 14 residues. Germline loops: CDR1 ENHRY, CDR2 SYGVKD. This CDR3 is CAISGRAPNYGYTF. The CDR3 bases are TGTGCCATCAGTGGCAGGGCCCCAAACTATGGCTACACCTTC.

The chain uses TRBV7-9 and TRBJ2-7, with D possibly being TRBD2 (6 bases). Trimming took 0 bases from V and 4 from J, leaving 13 bases between them. The CDR3 extends over 15 amino acids. Germline-derived CDR1 and CDR2 are SEHNR and FQNEAQ (reference sequence). CDR3 DNA: TGTGCCAGCAGCTTAGCATGGGGGGATGGGTACGAGCAGTACTTC. This gives the protein CASSLAWGDGYEQYF. Filled out from reference TRBV7-9 and TRBJ2-7, the complete variable domain reads DTGVSQNPRHKITKRGQNVTFRCDPISEHNRLYWYRQTLGQGPEFLTYFQNEAQLEKSRLLSDRFSAERPKGSFSTLEIQRTEQGDSAMYLCASSLAWGDGYEQYFGPGTRLTVT.

This clone was seen once. The rearrangement links TRBV6-5 to TRBJ2-7, with D possibly being TRBD1 (5 bases). Germline V lookup: CDR1 MNHEY, CDR2 SVGAGI. The CDR3 is made up of 14 amino acids. The V gene lost 7 bases and the J gene lost 7 bases, with 20 bases spanning the gap. The CDR3, as DNA: TGTGCCAGCAACCGAATAGGGGTCCCAGGAGAGCAGTACTTC. Translated, it gives CASNRIGVPGEQYF.

This rearrangement joins TRBV6-1 to TRBJ2-1; possibly TRBD2 for D (6 bases). CDR3 length: 14 residues. Germline-derived CDR1 and CDR2 are MNHNS and SASEGT. V was pared by 1 base and J by 13 bases, with 17 bases between. DNA of the CDR3: TGTGCCAGCAGTGAAGGAACCCGGGAGCCGACCCAGTTCTTC. This encodes CASSEGTREPTQFF.

The V gene is TRBV9, the J gene TRBJ2-5; 12 bases match TRBD2. Germline loops: CDR1 SGDLS, CDR2 YYNGEE. The CDR3 consists of 14 residues. J lost 5 bases, V lost 3 bases, and 2 bases had no gene match. Written as DNA, the CDR3 is TGTGCCAGCAGCGCTGGACTAGCGGGGGAGACCCAGTACTTC. This encodes CASSAGLAGETQYF.

The chain carries TRBV12-5 and TRBJ2-3; D ambiguous. V was pared by 6 bases and J by 4 bases, with 11 bases between. From germline, CDR1 is LGHNT and CDR2 FRNRAP. This CDR3 is 13 amino acids long. The DNA of the CDR3 is TGTGCTAGTGGAGCCGCCTCCTCAGATACGCAGTATTTT. Translated: CASGAASSDTQYF.

CDR3 in DNA: TGTGCCAGCAGCCAAGATGTGCGGCTACTTGCGGGGGAGCAGTACTTC. Protein sequence: CASSQDVRLLAGEQYF. The rearrangement links TRBV3-1 (or the pseudogene TRBV3-2) to TRBJ2-7; D is possibly TRBD2 (6 bases). The CDR3 extends over 16 amino acids. Germline lookup yields CDR1 LGHDT and CDR2 YNNKEL (reference sequence). V was pared by 0 bases and J by 7 bases, with 19 bases between.

The chain uses TRBV6-2 or TRBV6-3 and TRBJ2-1, with 15 bases matching TRBD2. The CDR3 is 16 residues long. V was clipped by 5 bases and J by 7 bases; unmatched bases: 6. CDR1 and CDR2 from the germline V gene are MNHEY and SVGEGT. CDR3 loop: CASSRWTSGGVNEQFF. The DNA of the CDR3 is TGTGCCAGCAGTCGATGGACTAGCGGGGGGGTGAATGAGCAGTTCTTC.

The rearrangement links TRBV3-1 (or the pseudogene TRBV3-2) to TRBJ1-1; 8 bases agree with TRBD1. V was pared by 4 bases and J by 7 bases, with 8 bases of the junction left unmatched. The CDR3 spans 14 residues. Germline CDR1 reads LGHDT; CDR2 reads YNNKEL (reference sequence). The CDR3 DNA sequence: TGTGCCAGCAGCCTCAGACAGGGGAAAGTTGAAGCTTTCTTT. It is translated as CASSLRQGKVEAFF.

The chain employs TRBV4-1 and TRBJ1-5; no clear D gene. The CDR3 loop spans 12 amino acids. The V gene lost 3 bases and the J gene lost 9 bases, with 9 bases spanning the gap. Per the germline V gene, CDR1 is MGHRA and CDR2 is YSYEKL. The CDR3 bases are TGCGCCAGCAGCCAGCCCTACTCGCCCCAGCATTTT. This sequence encodes CASSQPYSPQHF.

The V call is TRBV20-1, the J call TRBJ1-1; D is uncertain. Germline-derived CDR1 and CDR2 are DFQATT and SNEGSKA (reference sequence). There are 11 residues in the CDR3. Written as DNA, the CDR3 is TGCAGACCACTTCTGGGCCTTGAAGCTTTCTTT. Amino acids: CRPLLGLEAFF.

The chain links TRBV4-1 to TRBJ1-4; 9 bases fit TRBD1. Germline CDR1 is MGHRA and CDR2 is YSYEKL. V was pared by 6 bases and J by 0 bases, with 11 bases of the junction left unmatched. The CDR3 spans 18 residues. The CDR3 protein is CASRQGAQRITTNEKLFF. CDR3 nucleotides: TGCGCCAGCAGACAGGGGGCTCAAAGGATTACAACTAATGAAAAACTGTTTTTT.

This chain uses TRBV10-3 with TRBJ1-6; 7 bases map to TRBD1. The CDR3 covers 17 residues. J gave up 7 bases and V 0 bases, and 9 bases lay outside the gene matches. Germline CDR1 ENHRY, CDR2 SYGVKD. CDR3 sequence: CAISESDRGPVNSPLHF. The CDR3 DNA reads TGTGCCATCAGTGAGTCGGATAGGGGGCCCGTCAATTCACCCCTCCACTTT.

The chain employs TRBV6-5 and TRBJ2-7; possible D gene TRBD2, 7 bases. Trimming took off 10 bases at V and 4 bases at J, with 17 bases between the two ends. CDR3 size: 13 residues. Germline V lookup: CDR1 MNHEY, CDR2 SVGAGI. The CDR3 region has the DNA TGTGCCACCACTCGGGGGGCGCCTTACGAGCAGTACTTC. Its protein product is CATTRGAPYEQYF.

This clone was observed a single time. The J gene is TRBJ1-1, the V gene TRBV6-1, with D maybe TRBD1 (6 bases). Germline V lookup: CDR1 MNHNS, CDR2 SASEGT. V was shortened by 2 bases and J by 8 bases, with 9 bases between the two germline ends. The CDR3 is 12 amino acids. The CDR3 coding sequence is TGTGCCAGCAGTGAACGAGGGGGAGAAGCTTTCTTT. It translates to CASSERGGEAFF.

The rearrangement joins TRBV9 to TRBJ2-5, with a possible D match to TRBD2 (5 bases). The CDR3 length is 16 residues. In germline, CDR1 is SGDLS, CDR2 YYNGEE. Deletions cut 4 bases from V and 3 bases from J, with 19 bases between. CDR3 nucleotide sequence: TGTGCCAGCAGCCCCTCTGCCCGGGGAGCTAAAGAGACCCAGTACTTC. Translation: CASSPSARGAKETQYF.